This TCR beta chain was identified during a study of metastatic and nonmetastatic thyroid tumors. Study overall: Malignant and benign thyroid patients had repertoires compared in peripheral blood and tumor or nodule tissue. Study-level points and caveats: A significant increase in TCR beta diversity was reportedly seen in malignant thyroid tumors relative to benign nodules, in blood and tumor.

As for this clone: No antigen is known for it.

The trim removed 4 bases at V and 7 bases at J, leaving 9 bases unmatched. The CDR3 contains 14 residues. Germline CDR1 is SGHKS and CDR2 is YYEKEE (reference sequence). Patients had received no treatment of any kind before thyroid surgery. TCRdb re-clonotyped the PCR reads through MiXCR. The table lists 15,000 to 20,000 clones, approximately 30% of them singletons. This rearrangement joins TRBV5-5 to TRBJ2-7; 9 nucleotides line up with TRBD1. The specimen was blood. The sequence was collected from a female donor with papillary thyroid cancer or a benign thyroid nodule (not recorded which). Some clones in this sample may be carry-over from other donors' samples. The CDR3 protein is CASSLQQGAQEQYF. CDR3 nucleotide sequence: TGTGCCAGCAGCCTTCAACAGGGGGCGCAGGAGCAGTACTTC. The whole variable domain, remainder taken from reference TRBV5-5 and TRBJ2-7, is DAGVTQSPTHLIKTRGQQVTLRCSPISGHKSVSWYQQVLGQGPQFIFQYYEKEERGRGNFPDRFSARQFPNYSSELNVNALLLGDSALYLCASSLQQGAQEQYFGPGTRLTVT.